This T cell receptor beta chain was captured by sequencing in a study of blood T cell repertoires in COVID-19. Study as a whole: Researchers got acute and convalescent COVID-19 samples from the United States, Italy and Spain.

How the authors handled the data: Cell counts per sample came from amplifying reference gene primers. Some clones are missing from TCRdb's copy, which holds only in-frame ones; the method was immunoSEQ multiplex PCR. D and trimming were read from the DNA, whereas the V and J calls and clone size are those reported in that table. The repertoire holds approximately 71,000 clones, approximately 85% seen once, with approximately 5.5% in the top ten. The TCR sequence derives from a human donor in a cohort sampled during active COVID-19. The source material was peripheral blood.

CDR3 coding DNA: TGCGCCAGCAGTGACCATGGACTAGCGGGAGAAAATGAGCAGTTCTTC. This encodes CASSDHGLAGENEQFF. The chain is built from TRBV10-1 and TRBJ2-1, with TRBD2 matching over 13 bases. The CDR3 covers 16 residues. The junction had 6 bases not matched to a gene; V was cut back by 3 bases and J by 7 bases. Germline CDR1 reads WNHNN; CDR2 reads SYGVQD (reference sequence).